This T cell receptor (beta chain) was observed in a study of immune cell composition in non-small cell lung cancer. The study, taken as a whole, reports: TIL tumour reactivity correlated with maximal tumour-associated clone frequency in adenocarcinoma. About four fifths of squamous and around 34% of adenocarcinoma cases had tumour-associated clones >0.5%.

Normal lung was sampled as far from the tumour as possible, at least 3 cm. Generated by immunoSEQ multiplex PCR, the TCRdb table keeps only in-frame clones and is missing some. The sample records about 3,600 clones, more than 65% being singletons. As concerns this clone: Its matching antigen is unknown.

V was shortened by 10 bases and J by 5 bases, with 18 bases between the two germline ends. Germline assignment: CDR1 SGHKS and CDR2 YYEKEE (reference sequence). This CDR3 comprises 13 residues. The chain uses TRBV5-5 and TRBJ1-1; D may be TRBD1 (5 bases). The sequencing sample was made of non-adjacent lung tissue. This clonotype was obtained from a human donor with non-small cell lung cancer. The CDR3 protein is CAGHLGTGTEAFF. In DNA, the CDR3 is TGTGCCGGACATCTCGGAACCGGGACTGAAGCTTTCTTT.